This T cell receptor (beta chain) was recorded in a study of molecular identifiers for immune sequencing clone quantification. Study-wide context: The replicates split RNA from around 18,000 or 91,000 naive CD8 cells five ways and sequenced four. Findings of the study overall: Clones that exceeded 20 RNA copies held over 99% of effector molecules, yet under 1% in naive cells.

Germline V CDR1 and CDR2: DFQATT, SNEGSKA (reference sequence). The V end was cut by 0 bases, the J end by 3 bases, with 8 bases between. CDR3 size: 13 residues. Previously described methods and listed TCR primers were used for bulk TCR libraries. TCRdb called the PCR reads again in MiXCR, with one record for every CDR3 protein. The repertoire has around 89,000 distinct CDR3 sequences, 15% to 20% of them found once; the top ten carry roughly 0.85%. Using a CD8+CD4-CCR7+CD45RA+ phenotype, naive CD8 T cells were sorted. Ten or more counts support this clonotype. Its cognate antigen is unknown. The source is a human donor in good health. Some libraries in this study had Jurkat cell RNA spiked in. The chain joins TRBV20-1 to TRBJ1-1; D not certain. Material for sequencing was naive CD8+ T cells from blood, with Jurkat cell RNA spiked in. Stated subset: FACS-sorted CD8+CD4-CCR7+CD45RA+ naive T cells. CDR3 in DNA: TGCAGTGCTAGAGATCACCTACACACTGAAGCTTTCTTT. This codes for CSARDHLHTEAFF.